The TCR beta chain described here comes from a study of regulatory T cells in long-lasting Graves disease. Study-level findings and limits: The study found TRBV28, TRBJ1-2 and TRBJ2-5 favored in persistent disease.

This clonotype was seen repeatedly, ten times or more. As yet, its antigen is unknown. In building TCR beta libraries, iRepertoire HTBI primers were used together with Arm-PCR of CDR3 regions. TCRdb recomputed calls from the multiplex PCR reads with MiXCR, one row per CDR3 protein. The sample includes about 470,000 distinct CDR3 sequences, about 20% seen only once; the top ten take less than 9%. Time point meaning: persistent/refractory GD, antithyroid drugs over 5 years with positive TRAb. PBMC-derived RNA was used for the TCR library. Germline lookup yields CDR1 SGHDN and CDR2 FVKESK. The CDR3 contains 15 residues. V shed 4 bases and J shed 7 bases, with 19 bases lying between them.

The material was peripheral blood mononuclear cells (PBMCs), obtained when the disease was refractory, from a patient treated with antithyroid drugs. This clonotype originated in a female donor with Graves disease. The chain joins TRBV14 to TRBJ2-5; the D call may be TRBD1 or TRBD2 (6 bases each). In DNA, the CDR3 is TGTGCCAGCAGCCCAATGGACGGACCGGGGGCGACCCAGTACTTC. This codes for CASSPMDGPGATQYF.